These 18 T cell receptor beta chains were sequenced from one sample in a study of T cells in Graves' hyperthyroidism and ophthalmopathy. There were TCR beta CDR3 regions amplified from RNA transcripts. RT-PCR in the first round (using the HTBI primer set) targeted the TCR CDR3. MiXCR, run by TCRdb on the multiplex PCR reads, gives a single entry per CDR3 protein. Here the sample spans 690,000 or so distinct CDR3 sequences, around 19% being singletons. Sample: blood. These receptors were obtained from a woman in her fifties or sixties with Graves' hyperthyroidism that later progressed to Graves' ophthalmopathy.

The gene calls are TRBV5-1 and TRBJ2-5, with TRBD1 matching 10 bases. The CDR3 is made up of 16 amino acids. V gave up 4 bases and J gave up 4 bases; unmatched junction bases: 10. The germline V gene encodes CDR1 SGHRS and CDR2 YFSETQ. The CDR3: CASSAPGTGEGETQYF. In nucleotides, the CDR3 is TGCGCCAGCAGCGCCCCCGGGACAGGGGAGGGAGAGACCCAGTACTTC. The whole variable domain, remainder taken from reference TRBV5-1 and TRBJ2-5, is KAGVTQTPRYLIKTRGQQVTLSCSPISGHRSVSWYQQTPGQGLQFLFEYFSETQRNKGNFPGRFSGRQFSNSRSEMNVSTLELGDSALYLCASSAPGTGEGETQYFGPGTRLLVL.

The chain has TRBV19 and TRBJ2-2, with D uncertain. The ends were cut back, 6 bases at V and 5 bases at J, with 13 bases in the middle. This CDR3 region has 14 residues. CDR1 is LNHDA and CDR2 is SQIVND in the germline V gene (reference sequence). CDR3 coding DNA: TGTGCCAGTAGCTTCGTGTCCAAAACCGGGGAGCTGTTTTTT. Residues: CASSFVSKTGELFF.

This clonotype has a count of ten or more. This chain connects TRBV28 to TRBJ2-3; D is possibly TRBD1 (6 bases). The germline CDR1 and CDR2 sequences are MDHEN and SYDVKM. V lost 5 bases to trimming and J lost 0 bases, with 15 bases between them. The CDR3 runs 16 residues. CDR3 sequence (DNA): TGTGCCAGCAGTCCGCTAACCACAGGGAGCACAGATACGCAGTATTTT. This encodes CASSPLTTGSTDTQYF.

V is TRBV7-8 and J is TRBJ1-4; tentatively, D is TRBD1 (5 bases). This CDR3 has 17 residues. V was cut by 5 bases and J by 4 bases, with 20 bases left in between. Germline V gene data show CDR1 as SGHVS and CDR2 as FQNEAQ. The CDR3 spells CASSAGLRGGYNEKLFF. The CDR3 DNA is TGTGCCAGCAGCGCCGGGCTAAGGGGAGGGTATAATGAAAAACTGTTTTTT.

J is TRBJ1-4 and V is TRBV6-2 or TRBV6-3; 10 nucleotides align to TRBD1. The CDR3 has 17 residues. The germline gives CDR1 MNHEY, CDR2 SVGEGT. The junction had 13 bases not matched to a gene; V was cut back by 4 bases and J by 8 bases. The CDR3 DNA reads TGTGCCAGCAGTTTGGGACAGGGGTACGACCGGGAGGAAAAACTGTTTTTT. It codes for CASSLGQGYDREEKLFF.

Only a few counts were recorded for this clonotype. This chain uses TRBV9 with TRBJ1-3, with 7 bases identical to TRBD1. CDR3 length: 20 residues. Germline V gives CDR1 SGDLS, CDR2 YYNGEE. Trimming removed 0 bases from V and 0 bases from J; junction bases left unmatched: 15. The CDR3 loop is CASSVDSPVDRPSSGNTIYF. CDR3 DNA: TGTGCCAGCAGCGTAGATAGCCCCGTGGACAGGCCGAGCTCTGGAAACACCATATATTTT.

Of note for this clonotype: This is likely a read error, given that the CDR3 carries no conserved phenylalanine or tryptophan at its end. CDR3 in amino acids: CASSPGETEAFS. CDR3 DNA sequence: TGTGCCAGCTCACCCGGGGAAACTGAAGCTTTCTCT. The rearrangement uses TRBV18 and TRBJ1-1; D gene ambiguous. Germline V CDR1 and CDR2: KGHSH, LQKENI. V lost 3 bases and J 5 bases, leaving 7 bases between the germline ends. The CDR3 has 12 residues.

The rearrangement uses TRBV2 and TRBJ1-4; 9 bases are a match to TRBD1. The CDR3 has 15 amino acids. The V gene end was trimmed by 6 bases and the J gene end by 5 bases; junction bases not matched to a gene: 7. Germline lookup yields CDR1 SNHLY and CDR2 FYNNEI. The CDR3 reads CASRADRGWNEKLFF. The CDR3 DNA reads TGTGCCAGCAGGGCGGACAGGGGCTGGAATGAAAAACTGTTTTTT.

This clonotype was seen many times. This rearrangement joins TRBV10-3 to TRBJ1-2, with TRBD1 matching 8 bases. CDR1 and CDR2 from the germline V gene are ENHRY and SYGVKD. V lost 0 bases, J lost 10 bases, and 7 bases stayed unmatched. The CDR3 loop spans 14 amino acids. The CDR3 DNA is TGTGCCATCAGTGAGTCTTGGACAGGGACTTACTACACCTTC. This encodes CAISESWTGTYYTF.

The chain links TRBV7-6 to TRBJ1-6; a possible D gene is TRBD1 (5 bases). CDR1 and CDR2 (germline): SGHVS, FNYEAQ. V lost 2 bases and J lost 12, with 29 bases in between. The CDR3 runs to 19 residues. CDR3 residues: CASSLRVGFAGTAIKPLHF. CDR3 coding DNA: TGTGCCAGCAGCTTAAGGGTCGGGTTTGCTGGGACGGCCATTAAACCCCTCCACTTT.

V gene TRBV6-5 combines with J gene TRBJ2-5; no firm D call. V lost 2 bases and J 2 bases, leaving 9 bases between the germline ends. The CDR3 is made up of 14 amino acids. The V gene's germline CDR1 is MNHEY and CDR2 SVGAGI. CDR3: CASSYGLGQETQYF. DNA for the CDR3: TGTGCCAGCAGTTACGGTCTGGGACAAGAGACCCAGTACTTC.

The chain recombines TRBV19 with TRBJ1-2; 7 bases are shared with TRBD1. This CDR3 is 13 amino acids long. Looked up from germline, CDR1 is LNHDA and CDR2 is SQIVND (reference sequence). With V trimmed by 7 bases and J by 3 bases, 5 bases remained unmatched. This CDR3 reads CASTFGTDYGYTF. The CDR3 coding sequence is TGTGCCAGTACCTTCGGGACAGACTATGGCTACACCTTC.

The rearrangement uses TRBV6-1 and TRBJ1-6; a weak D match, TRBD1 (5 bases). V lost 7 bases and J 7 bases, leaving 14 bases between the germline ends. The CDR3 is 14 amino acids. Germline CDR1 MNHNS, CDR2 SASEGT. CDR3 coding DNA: TGTGCCAGCACGCGGGACGGTTTCAATTCACCCCTCCACTTT. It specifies CASTRDGFNSPLHF.

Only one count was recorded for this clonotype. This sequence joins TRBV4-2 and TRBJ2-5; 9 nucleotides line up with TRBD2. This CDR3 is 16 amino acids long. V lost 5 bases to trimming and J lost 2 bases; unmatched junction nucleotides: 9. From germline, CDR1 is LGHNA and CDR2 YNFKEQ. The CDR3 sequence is CASSFSGGGGQETQYF. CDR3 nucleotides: TGTGCCAGCAGCTTCTCGGGCGGGGGGGGGCAAGAGACCCAGTACTTC.

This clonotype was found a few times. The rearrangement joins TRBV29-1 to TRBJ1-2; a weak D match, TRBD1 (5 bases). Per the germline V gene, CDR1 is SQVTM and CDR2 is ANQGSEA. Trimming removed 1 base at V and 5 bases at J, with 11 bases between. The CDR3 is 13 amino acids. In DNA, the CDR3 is TGCAGCGTTGAAGTCCTCCAGGGATATGGCTACACCTTC. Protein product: CSVEVLQGYGYTF.

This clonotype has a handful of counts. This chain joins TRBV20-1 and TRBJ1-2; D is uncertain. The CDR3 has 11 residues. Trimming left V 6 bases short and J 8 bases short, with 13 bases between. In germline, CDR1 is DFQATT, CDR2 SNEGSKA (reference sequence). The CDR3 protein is CSATNLSGYTF. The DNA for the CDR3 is TGCAGTGCCACCAACTTATCGGGCTACACCTTC.

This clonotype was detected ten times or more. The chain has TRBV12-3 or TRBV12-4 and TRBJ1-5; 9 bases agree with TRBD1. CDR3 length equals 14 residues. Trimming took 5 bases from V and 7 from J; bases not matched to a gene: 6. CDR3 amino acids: CASSLTGGVQPQHF. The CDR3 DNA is TGTGCCAGCAGTCTTACAGGGGGCGTGCAGCCCCAGCATTTT.

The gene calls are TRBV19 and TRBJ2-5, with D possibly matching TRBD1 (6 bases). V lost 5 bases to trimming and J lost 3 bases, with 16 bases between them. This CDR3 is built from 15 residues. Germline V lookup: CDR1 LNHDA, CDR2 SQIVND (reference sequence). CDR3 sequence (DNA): TGTGCCAGTAGTCCCAGCAACGGGGACAAAGAGACCCAGTACTTC. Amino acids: CASSPSNGDKETQYF.